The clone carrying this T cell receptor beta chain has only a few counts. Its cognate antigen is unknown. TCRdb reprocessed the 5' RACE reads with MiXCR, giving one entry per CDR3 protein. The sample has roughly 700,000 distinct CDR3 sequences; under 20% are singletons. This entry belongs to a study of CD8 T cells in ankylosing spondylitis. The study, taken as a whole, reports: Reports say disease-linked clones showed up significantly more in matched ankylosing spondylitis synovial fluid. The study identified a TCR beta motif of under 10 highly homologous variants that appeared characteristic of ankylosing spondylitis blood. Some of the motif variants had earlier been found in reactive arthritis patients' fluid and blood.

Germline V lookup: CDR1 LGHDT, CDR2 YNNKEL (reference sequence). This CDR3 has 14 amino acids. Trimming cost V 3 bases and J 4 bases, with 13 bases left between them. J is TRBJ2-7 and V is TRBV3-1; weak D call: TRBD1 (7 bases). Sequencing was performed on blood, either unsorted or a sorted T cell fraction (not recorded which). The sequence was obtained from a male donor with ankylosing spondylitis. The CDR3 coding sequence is TGTGCCAGCAGCCACGGATCAGGGGGGTACGAGCAGTACTTC. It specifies CASSHGSGGYEQYF.